These 5 T cell receptor beta chains originate from one sample sequenced in a study of T cell repertoires in cytomegalovirus infection. Which antigens these TCRs recognize remains unknown. TCRdb independently ran MiXCR on the reads; one entry per CDR3 protein. Among about 900,000 distinct CDR3 sequences listed, roughly 30% were seen once. Sequenced material: cultured CD8+ T cells from PBMCs, taken from culture after CMV antigen stimulation. These receptors were obtained from a human donor in good health (CMV status not recorded). Some clones in this sample may be carry-over from other donors' samples.

The chain joins TRBV6-6 to TRBJ2-1, with D unresolved. V was trimmed by 8 bases and J by 0 bases, leaving 8 bases between them. From germline, CDR1 is MNHNY and CDR2 SVGAGI (reference sequence). This CDR3 contains 13 residues. The CDR3 DNA reads as TGTGCCAGCGTTCCCCTCTCCTACAATGAGCAGTTCTTC. Its translation: CASVPLSYNEQFF.

The table lists this clonotype with many counts. The V call is TRBV7-3, the J call TRBJ2-6; TRBD2 matches 13 bases. V shed 1 base and J 0 bases; nucleotides not matched to a gene: 6. This CDR3 comprises 20 residues. Germline V gene sequence: CDR1 SGHTA, CDR2 FQGTGA. The CDR3 reads CASSLNPGLAGDSGANVLTF. The CDR3 DNA follows: TGTGCCAGCAGCTTAAATCCAGGACTAGCGGGGGACTCTGGGGCCAACGTCCTGACTTTC.

This clonotype was counted a few times. J is TRBJ1-4 and V is TRBV7-2; 8 nucleotides agree with TRBD1. CDR1 SGHTA and CDR2 FQGNSA come from the germline V gene. J was trimmed by 6 bases and V by 4 bases; bases with no gene match: 19. The CDR3 runs 19 residues. CDR3 nucleotides: TGTGCCAGCAGCTGGGGACCGGGACAGGACATCCCTCTCGATGAAAAACTGTTTTTT. It encodes CASSWGPGQDIPLDEKLFF.

The chain uses TRBV6-5 and TRBJ2-1; 12 positions agree with TRBD1. J lost 7 bases, V lost 2 bases, and 3 bases had no gene match. The germline V gene encodes CDR1 MNHEY and CDR2 SVGAGI. This CDR3 has 15 residues. This CDR3 reads CASSYGTGGVNEQFF. The CDR3 bases are TGTGCCAGCAGTTACGGGACAGGGGGCGTGAATGAGCAGTTCTTC.

To note about this clonotype: One end of the junction varies from germline; a read error may be responsible. The gene calls are TRBV4-1 and TRBJ1-3; TRBD1 might be the D (6 bases). Germline CDR1 is MGHRA and CDR2 is YSYEKL. The CDR3 consists of 16 residues. The CDR3 DNA is TGTGCCAGCAGGGTTGGGGGGCAGAGCTCTGGAAACACCATATATTTT. Translating it yields CASRVGGQSSGNTIYF.